Below, one T cell receptor beta chain is given with its context. The data were obtained in a study of metastatic and nonmetastatic thyroid tumors. Background on the study: Malignant and benign thyroid patients had repertoires compared in peripheral blood and tumor or nodule tissue.

V lost 6 bases, J lost 2 bases, and 10 bases lay in between. Looked up from germline, CDR1 is KGHSH and CDR2 is LQKENI. The CDR3 is 13 amino acids. TCRdb re-analyzed the PCR reads through MiXCR. Of around 26,000 clones in the sample, 20% were seen once. All patients reached thyroid surgery having received no treatment beforehand. Input material: adjacent normal tissue. The rearrangement links TRBV18 to TRBJ2-5; no clear D. The TCR comes from a female donor with papillary thyroid cancer or a benign thyroid nodule (not recorded which). Some clones in this sample may be carry-over from other donors' samples. The CDR3 sequence is CASSTAVQETQYF. CDR3 coding DNA: TGTGCCAGCTCGACGGCTGTTCAAGAGACCCAGTACTTC.